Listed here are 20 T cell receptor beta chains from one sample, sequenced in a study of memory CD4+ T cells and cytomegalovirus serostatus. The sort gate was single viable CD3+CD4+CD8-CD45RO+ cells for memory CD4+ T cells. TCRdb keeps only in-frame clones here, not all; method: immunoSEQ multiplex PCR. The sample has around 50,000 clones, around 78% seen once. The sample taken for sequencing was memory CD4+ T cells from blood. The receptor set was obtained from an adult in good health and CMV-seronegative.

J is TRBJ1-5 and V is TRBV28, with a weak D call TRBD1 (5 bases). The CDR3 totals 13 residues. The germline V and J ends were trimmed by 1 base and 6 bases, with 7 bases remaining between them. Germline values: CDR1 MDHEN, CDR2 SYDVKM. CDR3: CASSLSGGQPQHF. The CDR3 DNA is TGTGCCAGCAGTTTATCCGGGGGTCAGCCCCAGCATTTT.

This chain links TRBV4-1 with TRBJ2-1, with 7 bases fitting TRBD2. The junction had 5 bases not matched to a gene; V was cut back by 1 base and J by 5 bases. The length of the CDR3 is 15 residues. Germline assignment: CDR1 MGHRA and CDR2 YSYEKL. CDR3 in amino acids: CASSQVGLADNEQFF. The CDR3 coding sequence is TGCGCCAGCAGCCAAGTGGGCCTAGCGGACAATGAGCAGTTCTTC.

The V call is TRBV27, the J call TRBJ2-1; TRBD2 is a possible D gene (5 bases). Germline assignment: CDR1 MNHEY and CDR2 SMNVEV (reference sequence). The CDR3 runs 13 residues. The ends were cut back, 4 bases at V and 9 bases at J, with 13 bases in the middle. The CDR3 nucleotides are TGTGCCAGCAGTTCACATATTCGGGGTGAGCAGTTCTTC. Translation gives CASSSHIRGEQFF.

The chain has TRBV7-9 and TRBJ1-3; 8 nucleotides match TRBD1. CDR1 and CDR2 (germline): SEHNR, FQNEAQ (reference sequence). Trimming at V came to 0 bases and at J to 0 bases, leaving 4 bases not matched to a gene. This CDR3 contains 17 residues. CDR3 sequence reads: CASSLASQGVSGNTIYF. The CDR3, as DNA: TGTGCCAGCAGCTTAGCTTCACAGGGGGTCTCTGGAAACACCATATATTTT.

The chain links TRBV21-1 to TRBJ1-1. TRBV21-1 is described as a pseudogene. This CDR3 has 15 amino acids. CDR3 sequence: CASSVRQVPRTEAFF. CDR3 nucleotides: TGTGCCAGCAGCGTACGCCAAGTCCCGAGAACTGAAGCTTTCTTT.

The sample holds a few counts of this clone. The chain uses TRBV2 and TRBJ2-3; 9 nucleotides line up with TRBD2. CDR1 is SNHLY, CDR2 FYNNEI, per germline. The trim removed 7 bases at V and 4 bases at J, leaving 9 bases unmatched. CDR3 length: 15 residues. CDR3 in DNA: TGTGCCAGCAAATTGCGGGAGGGCTTTGCAGATACGCAGTATTTT. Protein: CASKLREGFADTQYF.

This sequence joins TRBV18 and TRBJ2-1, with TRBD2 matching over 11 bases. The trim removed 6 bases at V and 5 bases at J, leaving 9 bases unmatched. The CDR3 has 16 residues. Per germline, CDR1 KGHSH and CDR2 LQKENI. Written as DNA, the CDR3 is TGTGCCAGCTCGCCTTCCACTAGCGGGAGCCACAATGAGCAGTTCTTC. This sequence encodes CASSPSTSGSHNEQFF.

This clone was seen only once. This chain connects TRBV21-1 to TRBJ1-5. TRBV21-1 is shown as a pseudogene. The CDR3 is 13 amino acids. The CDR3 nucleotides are TGTGCCAGCAGCAAAAAGGGAAAACGGCCCCAGCATTTT. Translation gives CASSKKGKRPQHF.

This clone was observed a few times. The DNA for the CDR3 is TGTGCCAGCAGTCCCGCGGACGGGGAGCTGTTTTTT. This gives the protein CASSPADGELFF. The chain combines TRBV6-5 with TRBJ2-2; D is undetermined. CDR1 and CDR2 (germline): MNHEY, SVGAGI. V was trimmed by 5 bases and J by 7 bases, leaving 8 bases between them. This CDR3 is built from 12 residues.

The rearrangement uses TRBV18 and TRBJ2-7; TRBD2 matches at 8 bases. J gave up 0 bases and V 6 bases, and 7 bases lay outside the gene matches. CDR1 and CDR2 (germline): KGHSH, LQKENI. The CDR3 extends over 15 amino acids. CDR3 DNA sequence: TGTGCCAGCTCGCCCACTAGCGGCCTCTCCTACGAGCAGTACTTC. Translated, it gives CASSPTSGLSYEQYF.

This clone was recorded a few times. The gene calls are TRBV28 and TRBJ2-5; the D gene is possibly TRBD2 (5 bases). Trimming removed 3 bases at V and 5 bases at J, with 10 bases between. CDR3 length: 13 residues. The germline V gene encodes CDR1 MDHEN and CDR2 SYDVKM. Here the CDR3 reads CASSFGVLETQYF. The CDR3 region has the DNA TGTGCCAGCAGTTTCGGGGTTCTTGAGACCCAGTACTTC.

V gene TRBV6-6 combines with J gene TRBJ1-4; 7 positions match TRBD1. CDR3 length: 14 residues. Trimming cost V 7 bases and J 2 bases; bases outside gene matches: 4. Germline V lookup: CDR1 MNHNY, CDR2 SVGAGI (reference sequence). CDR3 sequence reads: CASNPRGTNEKLFF. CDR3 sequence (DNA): TGTGCCAGCAATCCCAGGGGGACTAATGAAAAACTGTTTTTT.

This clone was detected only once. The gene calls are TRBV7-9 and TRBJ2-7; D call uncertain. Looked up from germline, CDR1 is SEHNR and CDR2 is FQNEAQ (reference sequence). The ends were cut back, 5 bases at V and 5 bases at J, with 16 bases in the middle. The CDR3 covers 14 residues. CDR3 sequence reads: CASSVGRPWDEQYF. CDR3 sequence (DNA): TGTGCCAGCAGCGTTGGGCGCCCCTGGGACGAGCAGTACTTC.

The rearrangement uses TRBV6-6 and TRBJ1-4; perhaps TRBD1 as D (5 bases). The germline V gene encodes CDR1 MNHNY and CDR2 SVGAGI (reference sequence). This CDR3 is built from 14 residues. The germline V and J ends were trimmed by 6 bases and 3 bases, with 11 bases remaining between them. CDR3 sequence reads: CASSRDRANEKLFF. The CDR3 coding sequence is TGTGCCAGCAGCCGGGACCGAGCTAATGAAAAACTGTTTTTT.

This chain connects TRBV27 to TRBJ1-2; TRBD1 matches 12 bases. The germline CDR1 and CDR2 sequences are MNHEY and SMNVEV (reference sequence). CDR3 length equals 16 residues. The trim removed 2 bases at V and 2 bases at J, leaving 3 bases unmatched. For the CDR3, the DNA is TGTGCCAGCAGTTTACTCGGGACAGGGGGCAACTATGGCTACACCTTC. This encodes CASSLLGTGGNYGYTF.

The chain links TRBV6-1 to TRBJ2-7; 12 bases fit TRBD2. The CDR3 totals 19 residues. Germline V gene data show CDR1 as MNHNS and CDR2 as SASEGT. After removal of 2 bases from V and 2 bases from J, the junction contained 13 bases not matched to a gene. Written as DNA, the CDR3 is TGTGCCAGCAGTGAATTTCCCTCCTCCGGACTAGCGGGAACCTACGAGCAGTACTTC. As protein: CASSEFPSSGLAGTYEQYF.

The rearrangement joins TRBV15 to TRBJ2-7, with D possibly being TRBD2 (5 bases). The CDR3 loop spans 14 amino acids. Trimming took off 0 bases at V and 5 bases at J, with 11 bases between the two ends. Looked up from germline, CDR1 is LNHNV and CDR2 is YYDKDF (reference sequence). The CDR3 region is CATSRDGVQNEQYF. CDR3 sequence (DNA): TGTGCCACCAGCAGAGACGGGGTTCAGAACGAGCAGTACTTC.

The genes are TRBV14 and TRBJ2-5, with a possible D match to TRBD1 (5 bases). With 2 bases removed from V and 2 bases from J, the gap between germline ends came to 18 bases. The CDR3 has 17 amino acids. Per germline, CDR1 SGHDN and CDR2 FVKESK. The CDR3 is CASSQSPRYRTQETQYF. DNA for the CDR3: TGTGCCAGCAGCCAAAGTCCAAGGTACAGGACACAAGAGACCCAGTACTTC.

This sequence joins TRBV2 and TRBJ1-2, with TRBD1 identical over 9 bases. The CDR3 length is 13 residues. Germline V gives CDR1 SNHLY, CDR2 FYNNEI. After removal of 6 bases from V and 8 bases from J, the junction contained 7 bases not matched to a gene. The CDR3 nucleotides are TGTGCCAGCAGGAGGGACAGGGTAGAGGGCTACACCTTC. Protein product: CASRRDRVEGYTF.

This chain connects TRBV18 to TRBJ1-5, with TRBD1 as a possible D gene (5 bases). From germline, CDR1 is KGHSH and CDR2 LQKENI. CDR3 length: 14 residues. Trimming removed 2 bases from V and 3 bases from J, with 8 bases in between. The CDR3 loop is CASSPARDNQPQHF. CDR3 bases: TGTGCCAGCTCACCAGCCAGGGACAATCAGCCCCAGCATTTT.